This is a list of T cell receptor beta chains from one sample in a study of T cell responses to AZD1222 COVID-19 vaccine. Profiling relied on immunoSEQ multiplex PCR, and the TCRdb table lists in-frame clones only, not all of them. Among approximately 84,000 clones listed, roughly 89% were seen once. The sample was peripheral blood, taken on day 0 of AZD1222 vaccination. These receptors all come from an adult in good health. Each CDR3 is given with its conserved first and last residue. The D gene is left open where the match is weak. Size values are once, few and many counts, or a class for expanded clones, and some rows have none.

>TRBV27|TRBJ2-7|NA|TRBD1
CASTPSGGNPYEQYF
TGTGCCAGCACTCCCTCAGGGGGAAACCCCTACGAGCAGTACTTC
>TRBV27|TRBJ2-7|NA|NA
CASSLYLTDSSYEQYF
TGTGCCAGCAGTTTATATCTCACAGACAGCTCCTACGAGCAGTACTTC
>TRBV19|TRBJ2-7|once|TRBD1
CASSKPGQGNYEQYF
TGTGCCAGTAGTAAACCGGGACAGGGCAACTACGAGCAGTACTTC
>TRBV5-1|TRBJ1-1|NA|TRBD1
CASSSPPTGVGTEAFF
TGCGCCAGCAGCTCCCCACCTACAGGGGTTGGCACTGAAGCTTTCTTT
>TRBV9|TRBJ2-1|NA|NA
CASSPFGGGYNEQFF
TGTGCCAGCAGCCCTTTTGGGGGAGGCTACAATGAGCAGTTCTTC
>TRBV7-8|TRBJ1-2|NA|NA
CASSFQGQSSYTF
TGTGCCAGCAGCTTTCAAGGACAGTCATCCTACACCTTC
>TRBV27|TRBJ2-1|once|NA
CASSLAGTNNEQFF
TGTGCCAGCAGTTTAGCGGGAACCAACAATGAGCAGTTCTTC
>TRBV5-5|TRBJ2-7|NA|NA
CASSLGGPAVYEQYF
TGTGCCAGCAGCTTAGGAGGGCCCGCCGTCTACGAGCAGTACTTC
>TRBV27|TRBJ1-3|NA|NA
CASSLGRGNTIYF
TGTGCCAGCAGTTTGGGCAGGGGAAACACCATATATTTT
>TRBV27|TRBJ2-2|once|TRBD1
CASSLLTGGSGELFF
TGTGCCAGCAGTTTATTGACAGGGGGCTCCGGGGAGCTGTTTTTT
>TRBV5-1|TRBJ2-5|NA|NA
CASNTLMDGETQYF
TGCGCCAGCAATACCCTTATGGACGGTGAGACCCAGTACTTC
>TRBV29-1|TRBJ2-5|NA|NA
CSVLWSPQETQYF
TGCAGCGTTCTATGGTCGCCCCAAGAGACCCAGTACTTC
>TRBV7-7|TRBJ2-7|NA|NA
CASSLDAGTWSSYEQYF
TGTGCTAGCAGCTTAGACGCAGGGACATGGAGCTCCTACGAGCAGTACTTC
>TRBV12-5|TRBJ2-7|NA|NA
CASGLIFFETAPPYEQYF
TGTGCTAGTGGTTTGATTTTTTTTGAGACAGCCCCTCCCTACGAGCAGTACTTC
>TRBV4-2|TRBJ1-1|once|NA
CASSQDMNTEAFF
TGTGCCAGCAGCCAAGACATGAACACTGAAGCTTTCTTT
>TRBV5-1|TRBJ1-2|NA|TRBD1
CASSLRPGTGNYGYTF
TGCGCCAGCAGCTTGAGGCCCGGGACAGGAAACTATGGCTACACCTTC
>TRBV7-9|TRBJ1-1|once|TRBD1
CASSAGGEDTEAFF
TGTGCCAGCAGCGCAGGGGGGGAGGACACTGAAGCTTTCTTT
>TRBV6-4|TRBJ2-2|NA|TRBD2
CASSDEGLDTGELFF
TGTGCCAGCAGTGACGAGGGACTAGACACCGGGGAGCTGTTTTTT
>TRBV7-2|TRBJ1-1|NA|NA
CASSLGLTGTTMNTEAFF
TGTGCCAGCAGCTTAGGGCTCACAGGAACGACCATGAACACTGAAGCTTTCTTT
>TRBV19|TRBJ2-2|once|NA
CASSPGPFNRELFF
TGTGCCAGTAGCCCTGGACCATTTAATCGGGAGCTGTTTTTT
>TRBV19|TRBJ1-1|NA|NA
CASSIRGGPEAFF
TGTGCCAGTAGTATTAGGGGAGGCCCTGAAGCTTTCTTT
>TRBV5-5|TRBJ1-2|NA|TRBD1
CASRLGDRGFYGYTF
TGTGCCAGCAGACTGGGGGACAGGGGATTCTATGGCTACACCTTC
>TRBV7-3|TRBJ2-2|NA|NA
CASSNGGFTGELFF
TGTGCCAGCAGCAATGGGGGTTTCACCGGGGAGCTGTTTTTT
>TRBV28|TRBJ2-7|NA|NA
CASRPGQSYEQYF
TGTGCCAGCAGGCCCGGACAGTCCTACGAGCAGTACTTC
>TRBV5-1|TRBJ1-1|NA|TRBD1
CASSLQGDTEAFF
TGCGCCAGCAGCTTGCAGGGGGACACTGAAGCTTTCTTT
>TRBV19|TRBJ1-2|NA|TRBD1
CASRDRDGGYTF
TGTGCCAGTAGAGACAGGGACGGAGGCTACACCTTC
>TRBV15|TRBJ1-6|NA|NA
CASATDYNSPLHF
TGTGCCAGCGCGACAGATTATAATTCACCCCTCCACTTT
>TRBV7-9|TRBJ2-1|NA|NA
CASSLLDEQFF
TGTGCCAGCAGCTTATTGGATGAGCAGTTCTTC
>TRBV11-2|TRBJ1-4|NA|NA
CASTRTVRGKLFF
TGTGCCAGCACCAGGACCGTTAGAGGAAAACTGTTTTTT
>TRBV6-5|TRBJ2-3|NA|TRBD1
CASSYGGQGSDTQYF
TGTGCCAGCAGTTACGGCGGACAGGGATCAGATACGCAGTATTTT
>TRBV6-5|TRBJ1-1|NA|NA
CASSQRTGNTEAFF
TGTGCCAGCAGTCAAAGGACGGGGAACACTGAAGCTTTCTTT
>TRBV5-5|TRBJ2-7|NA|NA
CASSLGGSEIYEQYF
TGTGCCAGCAGCTTGGGGGGGTCGGAGATCTACGAGCAGTACTTC
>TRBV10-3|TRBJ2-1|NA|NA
CAISESSLGYNEQFF
TGTGCCATCAGTGAGTCGAGCCTAGGGTACAATGAGCAGTTCTTC
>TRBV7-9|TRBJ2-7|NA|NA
CASSSGGATYEQYF
TGTGCCAGCAGCTCGGGGGGCGCTACCTACGAGCAGTACTTC
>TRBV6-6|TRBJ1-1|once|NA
CASKPDRGNLNTEAFF
TGTGCCAGCAAACCAGACCGGGGGAACCTGAACACTGAAGCTTTCTTT
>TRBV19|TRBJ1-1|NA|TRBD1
CASSIGTGLGYNTEAFF
TGTGCCAGTAGTATAGGGACAGGGTTAGGGTATAACACTGAAGCTTTCTTT
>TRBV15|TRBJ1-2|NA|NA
CATSRGSDNYGYTF
TGTGCCACCAGCAGAGGCAGCGATAACTATGGCTACACCTTC
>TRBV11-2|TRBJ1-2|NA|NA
CASSASGSYGYTF
TGTGCCAGCAGCGCCTCCGGGTCCTATGGCTACACCTTC
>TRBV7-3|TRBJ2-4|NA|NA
CASSLGGPGDIQYF
TGTGCCAGCAGCTTAGGAGGGCCAGGGGACATTCAGTACTTC
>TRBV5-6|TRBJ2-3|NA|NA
CASSSGQGTDTQYF
TGTGCCAGCAGCTCGGGACAAGGCACAGATACGCAGTATTTT
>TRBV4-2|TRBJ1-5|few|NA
CASSQKGRGVNQPQHF
TGTGCCAGCAGCCAAAAGGGGCGGGGGGTCAATCAGCCCCAGCATTTT